Reported below is one TCR beta chain. The source of the sample is a study of CD8+ T cells in alopecia areata. The treatment is: oral pan-JAK inhibitor, 5-10 mg twice daily. Germline loops: CDR1 SGHRS, CDR2 YFSETQ. The CDR3 is 16 amino acids. Trimming removed 4 bases at V and 0 bases at J, with 15 bases between. cDNA reverse transcribed from extracted RNA served as the sequencing template. Only in-frame clones appear in the TCRdb table, and some are missing; sequencing was by immunoSEQ multiplex PCR. The sample carries 160,000 or so clones, 50% to 75% recorded once. The gene calls are TRBV5-1 and TRBJ2-3; D perhaps matches TRBD1 (6 bases). This TCR derives from a human donor with alopecia areata. The sample in question was CD4+ T cells sorted from blood, obtained between weeks 55 and 65, from a patient treated with tofacitinib. In DNA, the CDR3 is TGCGCCAGCAGCCGGGTTCCAGGGGCGAGCACAGATACGCAGTATTTT. Protein product: CASSRVPGASTDTQYF.